This T cell receptor beta chain was recorded in a study of cytomegalovirus exposure and HLA in healthy donors. About the research overall: Unique TCRs from HLA-typed donors, 85 million to 100 million of them, were held in an early data release.

Comment on this clone: Its cognate antigen is unknown.

Both 60 Vbeta primers and 13 Jbeta primers went into the PCR. Method: immunoSEQ multiplex PCR; TCRdb's copy keeps in-frame clones and lacks some. The table includes about 200,000 clones, about 81% detected once. Overall study findings and caveats: In an earlier analysis, about 87% or about 30%: the productive usage of most TCR beta V segments. Reports state that TCR beta sequences accurately predicted most subjects' HLA-A and HLA-B alleles. It was assumed in the presence/absence analyses that sequencing depth was roughly uniform across donors.

Trimming cost V 2 bases and J 8 bases, with 13 bases left between them. CDR3 length equals 14 residues. CDR1 SGHRS and CDR2 YFSETQ come from the germline V gene. This TCR was sampled from a woman between 40 and 50 years old in good health and CMV-seronegative. This chain links TRBV5-1 with TRBJ1-4; tentative D call: TRBD1 (6 bases). Sequenced input: PBMCs. CDR3: CASSFSQQGEKLFF. The CDR3 nucleotides read TGCGCCAGCAGCTTCTCACAGCAGGGGGAAAAACTGTTTTTT.